Following are 22 T cell receptor beta chains from one sample sequenced in a study of cytomegalovirus exposure and HLA in healthy donors. The PCR used 60 Vbeta and 13 Jbeta primers. This table comes from immunoSEQ multiplex PCR, and its TCRdb copy is limited to in-frame clones, with some not included. Among around 180,000 clones listed, 75% to 85% were seen once. The specimen sequenced was PBMCs. The receptor set was obtained from a man aged 30 to 45 in good health and CMV-seropositive.

CDR3 sequence: CASSFRDTVSEQYF. CDR3 coding DNA: TGTGCCAGCAGCTTTCGGGACACCGTCTCCGAGCAGTACTTC. The chain uses TRBV7-8 and TRBJ2-7; D is possibly TRBD1 (6 bases). CDR1 SGHVS and CDR2 FQNEAQ come from the germline V gene. V lost 3 bases and J lost 6, with 15 bases in between. The CDR3 runs to 14 residues. Based on the CDR3 plus reference TRBV7-8 and TRBJ2-7, the full variable domain is GAGVSQSPRYKVAKRGQDVALRCDPISGHVSLFWYQQALGQGPEFLTYFQNEAQLDKSGLPSDRFFAERPEGSVSTLKIQRTQQEDSAVYLCASSFRDTVSEQYFGPGTRLTVT.

In its sample, this clone was seen once. V is TRBV29-1 and J is TRBJ2-2, with D possibly TRBD2 on 6 matching bases. This CDR3 is 16 amino acids long. The germline gives CDR1 SQVTM, CDR2 ANQGSEA. Trimming pared 6 bases from V and 7 bases from J, leaving 24 bases between. The CDR3 reads CSVGNPGGLGVGELFF. CDR3 in DNA: TGCAGCGTCGGCAACCCCGGGGGTCTGGGGGTCGGGGAGCTGTTTTTT.

The chain employs TRBV7-3 and TRBJ1-1, with TRBD1 as a possible D gene (6 bases). Per germline, CDR1 SGHTA and CDR2 FQGTGA. V shed 0 bases and J shed 6 bases, with 8 bases lying between them. The CDR3 is 13 amino acids. The CDR3 spells CASSLTGQPEAFF. CDR3 in DNA: TGTGCCAGCAGCTTAACAGGACAGCCTGAAGCTTTCTTT.

This clone was seen more than once but under ten times. The chain recombines TRBV6-1 with TRBJ1-2, with no clear D. Germline loops: CDR1 MNHNS, CDR2 SASEGT. Trimming cost V 6 bases and J 7 bases, with 18 bases left between them. This CDR3 has 14 amino acids. The DNA for the CDR3 is TGTGCCAGCAGCCCCGGCGGGGAGGGCGTTGGCTACACCTTC. It yields the protein CASSPGGEGVGYTF.

This chain connects TRBV4-1 to TRBJ1-2; D is uncertain. The CDR3 has 13 residues. Germline V gene lookup returns CDR1 MGHRA and CDR2 YSYEKL. The germline V and J ends were trimmed by 1 base and 8 bases, with 11 bases remaining between them. CDR3 in amino acids: CASSQGLVWGYTF. The CDR3 coding sequence is TGCGCCAGCAGCCAAGGACTGGTGTGGGGCTACACCTTC.

This chain uses TRBV4-1 with TRBJ1-1; a weak D match, TRBD1 (5 bases). The CDR3 length is 15 residues. V was pared by 0 bases and J by 1 base, with 9 bases between. The germline gives CDR1 MGHRA, CDR2 YSYEKL. For the CDR3, the DNA is TGCGCCAGCAGCCAAGATCCAGGGCAGAACACTGAAGCTTTCTTT. Translation gives CASSQDPGQNTEAFF.

This chain connects TRBV25-1 to TRBJ1-2, with D perhaps TRBD1 (5 bases). Germline assignment: CDR1 MGHDK and CDR2 SYGVNS. CDR3 length equals 13 residues. Deletions cut 4 bases from V and 8 bases from J, with 14 bases between. CDR3 nucleotide sequence: TGTGCCAGCAGTGTCTTGGGGGGTGGAGGCTACACCTTC. Translated: CASSVLGGGGYTF.

The chain joins TRBV6-5 to TRBJ2-1; D gene uncertain. Trimming stripped 4 bases from V and 5 bases from J, with 9 bases between. This CDR3 contains 13 residues. Germline V gives CDR1 MNHEY, CDR2 SVGAGI. The CDR3 loop is CASSSPRDNEQFF. Written as DNA, the CDR3 is TGTGCCAGCAGTTCCCCACGGGACAATGAGCAGTTCTTC.

The chain uses TRBV18 and TRBJ1-5, with D possibly being TRBD1 (6 bases). The CDR3 sequence is 14 residues long. CDR1 and CDR2 (germline): KGHSH, LQKENI. V was trimmed by 1 base and J by 5 bases, leaving 9 bases between them. The CDR3 reads CASSPRPGDQPQHF. DNA for the CDR3: TGTGCCAGCTCACCACGGCCAGGGGATCAGCCCCAGCATTTT.

The J gene is TRBJ2-5, the V gene TRBV5-6, with 8 bases lining up with TRBD1. Near its end, the DNA agrees better with TRBJ2-7, so the J call may be wrong. Germline assignment: CDR1 SGHDT and CDR2 YYEEEE. CDR3 length: 15 residues. The CDR3, as DNA: TGTGCCAGCAGCTCCCTCCAACAGGGGGCCTACGAGCAGTACTTC. It codes for CASSSLQQGAYEQYF.

This chain uses TRBV27 with TRBJ2-2, with D maybe TRBD1 (5 bases). CDR1 MNHEY and CDR2 SMNVEV come from the germline V gene (reference sequence). This CDR3 spans 15 amino acids. Between the trimmed V and J ends, which lost 5 bases and 0 bases, there was a span of 10 bases. As DNA, the CDR3 is TGTGCCAGCAGTCGTACAGGTACGAACACCGGGGAGCTGTTTTTT. Translating gives CASSRTGTNTGELFF.

The chain links TRBV4-3 to TRBJ2-7; D is perhaps TRBD2 (6 bases). Germline CDR1 LGHNA, CDR2 YSLEER. CDR3 size: 16 residues. The V end was cut by 1 base, the J end by 0 bases, with 13 bases between. CDR3 sequence reads: CASSQGGGDDSYEQYF. In DNA form, the CDR3 reads TGCGCCAGCAGCCAAGGTGGAGGGGACGACTCCTACGAGCAGTACTTC.

The sample holds one count of this clone. The V call is TRBV19, the J call TRBJ2-3, with 7 bases aligning to TRBD2. The CDR3 is 16 amino acids. Per germline, CDR1 LNHDA and CDR2 SQIVND (reference sequence). V lost 7 bases, J lost 5 bases, and 15 bases stayed unmatched. The CDR3 coding sequence is TGTGCCAGTAAATACCGAAGCGGGGAAGTCATAGATACGCAGTATTTT. The encoded protein is CASKYRSGEVIDTQYF.

About this clone: Compared with germline, one end of the junction differs, possibly owing to a read error. The chain links TRBV7-9 to TRBJ1-1; D possibly corresponds to TRBD1 (5 bases). Germline CDR1 SEHNR, CDR2 FQNEAQ (reference sequence). CDR3 length: 14 residues. The CDR3 sequence is CSSGDFSRNTEAFF. The CDR3 DNA sequence: TGTTCCAGCGGGGACTTCAGTCGGAACACTGAAGCTTTCTTT. Using reference TRBV7-9 and TRBJ1-1 for the parts outside the CDR3, the full variable domain is DTGVSQNPRHKITKRGQNVTFRCDPISEHNRLYWYRQTLGQGPEFLTYFQNEAQLEKSRLLSDRFSAERPKGSFSTLEIQRTEQGDSAMYLCSSGDFSRNTEAFFGQGTRLTVV.

CDR3 bases: TGTGCCAGCAGCCCACAGAATTTTGACACTGAAGCTTTCTTT. As protein: CASSPQNFDTEAFF. The chain carries TRBV7-9 and TRBJ1-1; the D is unclear. Trimming shortened V by 5 bases and J by 3 bases, and 13 bases separated the two germline ends. Germline loops: CDR1 SEHNR, CDR2 FQNEAQ (reference sequence). The CDR3 has 14 residues.

This clone was seen a single time. The rearrangement uses TRBV28 and TRBJ2-1; 9 nucleotides match TRBD2. In germline, CDR1 is MDHEN, CDR2 SYDVKM. The trim removed 6 bases at V and 8 bases at J, leaving 14 bases unmatched. This CDR3 is 16 amino acids long. CDR3 DNA: TGTGCCAGCAGCCCCTTGACTAGCGGCCCCCGGGATGAGCAGTTCTTC. Its translation is CASSPLTSGPRDEQFF. Combining the CDR3 with reference TRBV28 and TRBJ2-1 gives the whole variable domain DVKVTQSSRYLVKRTGEKVFLECVQDMDHENMFWYRQDPGLGLRLIYFSYDVKMKEKGDIPEGYSVSREKKERFSLILESASTNQTSMYLCASSPLTSGPRDEQFFGPGTRLTVL.

This rearrangement joins TRBV29-1 to TRBJ2-1, with unresolved D. CDR3 length equals 12 residues. CDR1 SQVTM and CDR2 ANQGSEA come from the germline V gene. V was clipped by 4 bases and J by 5 bases, with 9 bases between them. In nucleotides, the CDR3 is TGCAGCGTTGGGTTGGCAGACAATGAGCAGTTCTTC. Translated, it gives CSVGLADNEQFF.

V gene TRBV29-1 combines with J gene TRBJ2-4, with 7 bases matching TRBD2. Germline trimming cut 6 bases from V and 4 bases from J; bases unmatched to any gene: 12. The length of the CDR3 is 15 residues. Germline-derived CDR1 and CDR2 are SQVTM and ANQGSEA. This chain's CDR3 is CSVGEGVVVKNIQYF. The CDR3 nucleotides read TGCAGCGTGGGGGAGGGAGTGGTGGTAAAAAACATTCAGTACTTC.

The V and J genes are TRBV25-1 and TRBJ2-1; the D gene is possibly TRBD2 (5 bases). The CDR3 sequence is 14 residues long. V shed 4 bases and J shed 8 bases, with 15 bases lying between them. Germline CDR1 reads MGHDK; CDR2 reads SYGVNS. The CDR3 DNA reads TGTGCCAGCAGTGCTGTGGGAGTGGTCGATGAGCAGTTCTTC. This encodes CASSAVGVVDEQFF.

The gene calls are TRBV6-5 and TRBJ1-6, with D tentatively TRBD1 (6 bases). Germline V lookup: CDR1 MNHEY, CDR2 SVGAGI. CDR3 length equals 14 residues. V gave up 4 bases and J gave up 5 bases, with 9 bases separating them. The CDR3 here is CASSSGQNNSPLHF. CDR3 nucleotide sequence: TGTGCCAGCAGTTCCGGACAGAATAATTCACCCCTCCACTTT.

The J gene is TRBJ1-3, the V gene TRBV19; the match to TRBD1 covers 7 bases. From germline, CDR1 is LNHDA and CDR2 SQIVND (reference sequence). CDR3 length equals 15 residues. Trimming removed 4 bases from V and 0 bases from J; junction bases left unmatched: 3. The CDR3 bases are TGTGCCAGTAGTACGACAGGGTCCTCTGGAAACACCATATATTTT. Amino acids: CASSTTGSSGNTIYF.

The V call is TRBV5-1, the J call TRBJ2-2, with TRBD2 as a possible D gene (6 bases). This CDR3 contains 16 residues. In germline, CDR1 is SGHRS, CDR2 YFSETQ. The germline V and J ends were trimmed by 1 base and 0 bases, with 10 bases remaining between them. Here the CDR3 reads CASSLLGGANTGELFF. CDR3 nucleotide sequence: TGCGCCAGCAGCTTGCTAGGCGGGGCGAACACCGGGGAGCTGTTTTTT.